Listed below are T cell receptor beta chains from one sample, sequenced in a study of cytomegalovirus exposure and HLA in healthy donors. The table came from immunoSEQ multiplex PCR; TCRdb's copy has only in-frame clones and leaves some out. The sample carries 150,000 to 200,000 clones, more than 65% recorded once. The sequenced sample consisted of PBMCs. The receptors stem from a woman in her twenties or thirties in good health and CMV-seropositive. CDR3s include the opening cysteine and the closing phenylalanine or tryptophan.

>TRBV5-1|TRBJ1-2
CASNVRNYGYTF
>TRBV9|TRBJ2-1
CASSSRTSRVGNEQFF
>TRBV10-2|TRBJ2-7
CASSSGTSGTYEQYF
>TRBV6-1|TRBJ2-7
CASMMGTGGAYEQYF
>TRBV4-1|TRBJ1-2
CASTEIQTGTHYGYTF
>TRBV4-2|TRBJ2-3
CASSQESAQRGGGDTQYF
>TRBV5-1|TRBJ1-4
CASSTGQLNEKLFF
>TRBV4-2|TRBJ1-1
CASSPVTGESSEAFF
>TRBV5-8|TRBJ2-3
CASSSGLAGVTDTQYF
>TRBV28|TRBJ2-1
CASSLGGLAGVGEQFF
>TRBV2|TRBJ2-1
CASSVSPRGYEQFF
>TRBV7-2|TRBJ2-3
CASSLGLLARADTQYF
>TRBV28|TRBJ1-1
CASSFAGLESGAFF
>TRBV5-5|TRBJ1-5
CASRDRDTPGPQHF
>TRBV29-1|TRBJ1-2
CSVAGTANYGYTF
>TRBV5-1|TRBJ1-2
CASSLGGQGMRYGYTF
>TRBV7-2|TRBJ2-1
CASSPRGGRYEREQFF
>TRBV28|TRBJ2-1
CASSSGQTYNEQFF
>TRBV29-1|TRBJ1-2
CSVEGRDFGSDGYTF
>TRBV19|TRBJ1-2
CASKGFQGFGGYTF
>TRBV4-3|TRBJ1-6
CASSQDRDRNSPLHF
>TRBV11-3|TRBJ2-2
CASSSTGRRELFF
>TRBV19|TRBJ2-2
CASSTLEWTGQRNWNTGELFF
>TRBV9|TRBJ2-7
CASSVEGRASAGAHEQYF
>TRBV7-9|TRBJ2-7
CASSPPGGFHEQYF
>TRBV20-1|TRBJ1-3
CSAYRDHTIYF
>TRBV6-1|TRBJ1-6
CASSEAARGQNSPLHF
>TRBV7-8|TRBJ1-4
CASSLGDFGKLFF
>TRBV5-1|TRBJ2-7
CASSTGQGGYEQYF
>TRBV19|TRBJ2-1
CASSITGDNEQFF
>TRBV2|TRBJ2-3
CASGGDQSTDTQYF
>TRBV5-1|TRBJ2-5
CASSLLTGAINREETQYF
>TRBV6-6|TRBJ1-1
CASINAGGGTEAFF
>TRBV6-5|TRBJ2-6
CASSYSGSFPGNVLTF
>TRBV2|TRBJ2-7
CASREQSYEQYF
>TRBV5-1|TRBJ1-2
CASSPLLDGYTF
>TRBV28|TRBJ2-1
CASRGTSGTYNEQFF
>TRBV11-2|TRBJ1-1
CASSLVSRNTEAFF
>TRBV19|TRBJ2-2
CASSPRVGGTNTGELFF
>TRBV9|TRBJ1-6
CASSVDQINSPLHF
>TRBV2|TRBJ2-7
CASSGRLAGVDEQYF
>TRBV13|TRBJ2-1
CASGYRLTYNEQFF
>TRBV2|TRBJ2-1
CAIQVGPNEQFF
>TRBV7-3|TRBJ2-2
CASTRGAGGELFF
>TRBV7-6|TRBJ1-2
CASSLGGGYGYTF
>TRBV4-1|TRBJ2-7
CASSQDRGGLDEQYF
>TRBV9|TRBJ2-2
CASSVGLTGELFF
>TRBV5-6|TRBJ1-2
CATSLRGASYGYTF
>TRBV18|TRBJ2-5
CASSATSGSVETQYF
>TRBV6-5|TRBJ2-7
CASSYSGVVYF
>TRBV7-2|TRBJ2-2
CASSLLLAGVSGELFF